The clone carrying this TCR beta chain was picked up a small number of times. Antigen unknown. Using constant-segment primers, 5'RACE produced TCR alpha and TCR beta cDNA libraries carrying sample barcodes and UMIs. MiXCR, run by TCRdb on the 5' RACE reads, gives a single entry per CDR3 protein. The sample lists about 400,000 distinct CDR3 sequences, approximately 15% occurring once. These data originate in a study of T-cell memory formation after mild COVID-19. Study-wide points: Day 15 to 85 contractors were CD4/CD8 balanced; later expanders leaned CD4+. Clones that contracted clustered mainly in CM and EM if CD4+ and in EMRA if CD8+.

This CDR3 is 15 amino acids long. CDR1 is LGHNA and CDR2 is YSLEER in the germline V gene. Trimming cost V 3 bases and J 1 base; bases outside gene matches: 0. The sequenced sample was PBMCs or a T cell subset sorted from them (not recorded which). The chain is built from TRBV4-3 and TRBJ2-6; 7 nucleotides match TRBD1. This receptor was obtained from a man younger than 30 who had mild COVID-19 (a few samples of this study predate the infection). Cell type and time point are not known. The CDR3 DNA is TGCGCCAGCAGCCAGGGACAGTCTGGGGCCAACGTCCTGACTTTC. Translated, it gives CASSQGQSGANVLTF.